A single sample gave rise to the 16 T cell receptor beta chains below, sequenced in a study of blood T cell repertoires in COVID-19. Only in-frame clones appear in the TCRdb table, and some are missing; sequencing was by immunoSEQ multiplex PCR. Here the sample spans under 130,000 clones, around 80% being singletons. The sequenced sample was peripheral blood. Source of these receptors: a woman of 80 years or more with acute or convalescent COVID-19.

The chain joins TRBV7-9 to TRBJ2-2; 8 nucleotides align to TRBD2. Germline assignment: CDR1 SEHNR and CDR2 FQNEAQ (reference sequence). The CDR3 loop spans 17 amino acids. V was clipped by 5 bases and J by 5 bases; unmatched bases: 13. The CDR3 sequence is CASSLGPGLDITGELFF. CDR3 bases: TGTGCCAGCAGCCTAGGTCCGGGACTAGATATTACCGGGGAGCTGTTTTTT.

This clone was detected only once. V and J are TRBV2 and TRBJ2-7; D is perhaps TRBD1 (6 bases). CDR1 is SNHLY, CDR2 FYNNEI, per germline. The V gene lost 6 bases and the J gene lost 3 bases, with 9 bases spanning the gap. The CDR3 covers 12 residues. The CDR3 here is CASRDRSYEQYF. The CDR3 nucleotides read TGTGCCAGCAGGGACAGAAGCTACGAGCAGTACTTC.

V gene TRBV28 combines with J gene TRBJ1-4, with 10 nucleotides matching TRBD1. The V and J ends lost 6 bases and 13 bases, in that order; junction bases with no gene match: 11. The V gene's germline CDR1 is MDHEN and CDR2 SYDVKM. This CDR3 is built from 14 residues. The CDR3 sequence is CASSSGTGARRLFF. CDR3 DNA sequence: TGTGCCAGCAGCTCCGGGACAGGGGCGAGAAGACTGTTTTTT.

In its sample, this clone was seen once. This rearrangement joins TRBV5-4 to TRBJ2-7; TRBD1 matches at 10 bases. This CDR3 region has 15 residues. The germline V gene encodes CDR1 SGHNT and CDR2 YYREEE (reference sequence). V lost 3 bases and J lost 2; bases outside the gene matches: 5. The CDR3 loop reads CASSSPGQGTYEQYF. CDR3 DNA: TGTGCCAGCAGCTCCCCGGGACAGGGGACCTACGAGCAGTACTTC.

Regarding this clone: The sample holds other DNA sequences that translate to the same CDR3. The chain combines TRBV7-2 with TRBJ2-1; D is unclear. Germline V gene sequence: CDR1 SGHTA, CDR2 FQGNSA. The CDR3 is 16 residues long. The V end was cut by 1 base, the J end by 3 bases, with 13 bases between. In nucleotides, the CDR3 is TGTGCCAGCAGCTTAGACGGCCGGGTAGGCTACAATGAGCAGTTCTTC. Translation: CASSLDGRVGYNEQFF.

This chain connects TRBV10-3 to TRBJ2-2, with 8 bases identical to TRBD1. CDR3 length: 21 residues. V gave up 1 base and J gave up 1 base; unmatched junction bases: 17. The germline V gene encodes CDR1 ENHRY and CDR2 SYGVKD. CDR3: CAISEFGALGTGLKNTGELFF. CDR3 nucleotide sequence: TGTGCCATCAGTGAGTTTGGGGCCCTGGGGACAGGCCTTAAGAACACCGGGGAGCTGTTTTTT.

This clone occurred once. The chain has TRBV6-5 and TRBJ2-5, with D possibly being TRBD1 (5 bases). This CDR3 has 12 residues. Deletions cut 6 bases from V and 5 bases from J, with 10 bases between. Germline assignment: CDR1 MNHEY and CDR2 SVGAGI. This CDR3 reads CASSHKGETQYF. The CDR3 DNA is TGTGCCAGCAGCCACAAGGGGGAGACCCAGTACTTC.

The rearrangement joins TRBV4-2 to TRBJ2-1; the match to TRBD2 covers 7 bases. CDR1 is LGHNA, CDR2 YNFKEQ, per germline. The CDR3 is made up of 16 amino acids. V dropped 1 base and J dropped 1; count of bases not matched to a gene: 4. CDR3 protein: CASSQVGGGSYNEQFF. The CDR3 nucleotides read TGTGCCAGCAGCCAAGTGGGGGGAGGGTCCTACAATGAGCAGTTCTTC.

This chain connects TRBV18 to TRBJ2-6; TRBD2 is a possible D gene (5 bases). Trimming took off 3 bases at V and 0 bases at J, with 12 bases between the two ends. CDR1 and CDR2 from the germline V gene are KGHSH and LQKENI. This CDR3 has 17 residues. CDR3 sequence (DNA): TGTGCCAGCTCACCCTCTATGCGGGCCTCTGGGGCCAACGTCCTGACTTTC. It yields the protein CASSPSMRASGANVLTF.

CDR3 protein: CASSTGLAGGGEQFF. DNA for the CDR3: TGTGCCAGCAGCACGGGACTAGCGGGAGGTGGTGAGCAGTTCTTC. The genes are TRBV7-2 and TRBJ2-1; TRBD2 matches at 15 bases. Looked up from germline, CDR1 is SGHTA and CDR2 is FQGNSA. This CDR3 is built from 15 residues. V trimming: 5 bases; J trimming: 9 bases; junction bases outside the gene matches: 5.

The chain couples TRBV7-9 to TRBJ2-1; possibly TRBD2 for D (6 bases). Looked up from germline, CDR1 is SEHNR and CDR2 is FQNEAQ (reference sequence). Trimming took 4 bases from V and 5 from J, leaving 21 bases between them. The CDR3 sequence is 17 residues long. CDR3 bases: TGTGCCAGCAGCTCACCGTTGGGGGGTCGGGCCGACAATGAGCAGTTCTTC. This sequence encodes CASSSPLGGRADNEQFF.

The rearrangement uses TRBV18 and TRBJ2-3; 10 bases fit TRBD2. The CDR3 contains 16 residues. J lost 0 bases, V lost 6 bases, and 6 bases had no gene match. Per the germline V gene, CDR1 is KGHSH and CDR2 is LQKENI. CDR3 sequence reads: CASSLGLAASTDTQYF. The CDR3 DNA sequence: TGTGCCAGCTCTTTAGGACTAGCGGCTAGCACAGATACGCAGTATTTT. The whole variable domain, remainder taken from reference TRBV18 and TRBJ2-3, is NAGVMQNPRHLVRRRGQEARLRCSPMKGHSHVYWYRQLPEEGLKFMVYLQKENIIDESGMPKERFSAEFPKEGPSILRIQQVVRGDSAAYFCASSLGLAASTDTQYFGPGTRLTVL.

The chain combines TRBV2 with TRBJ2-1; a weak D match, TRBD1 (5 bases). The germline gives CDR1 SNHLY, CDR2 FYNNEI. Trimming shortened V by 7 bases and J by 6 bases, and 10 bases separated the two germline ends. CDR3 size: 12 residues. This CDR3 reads CASKQGPNEQFF. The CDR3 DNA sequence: TGTGCCAGCAAGCAGGGCCCCAATGAGCAGTTCTTC.

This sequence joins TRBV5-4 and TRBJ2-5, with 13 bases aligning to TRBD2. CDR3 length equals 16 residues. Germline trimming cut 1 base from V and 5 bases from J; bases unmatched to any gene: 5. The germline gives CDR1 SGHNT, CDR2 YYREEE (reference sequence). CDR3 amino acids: CASSLSGTSGTETQYF. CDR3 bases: TGTGCCAGCAGCTTGAGCGGGACTAGCGGGACGGAGACCCAGTACTTC.

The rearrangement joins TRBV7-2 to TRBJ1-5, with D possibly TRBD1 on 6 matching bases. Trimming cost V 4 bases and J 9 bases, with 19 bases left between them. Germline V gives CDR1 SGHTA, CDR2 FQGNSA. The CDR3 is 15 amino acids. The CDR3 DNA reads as TGTGCCAGCAGCTCCAGACAGGCTGGCGAGGGGCCCCAGCATTTT. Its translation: CASSSRQAGEGPQHF.

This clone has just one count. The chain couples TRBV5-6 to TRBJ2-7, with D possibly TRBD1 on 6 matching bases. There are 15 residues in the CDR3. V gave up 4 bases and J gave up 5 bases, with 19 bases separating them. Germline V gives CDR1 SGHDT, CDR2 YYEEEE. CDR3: CASSPSGTGQHEQYF. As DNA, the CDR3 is TGTGCCAGCAGCCCCTCCGGGACCGGACAGCACGAGCAGTACTTC.